The source of this TCR beta chain is a study of neoadjuvant nivolumab and ipilimumab in lung cancer. Points on this clone: Its antigen is not identified.

Losses at the gene ends were 4 bases for V and 2 bases for J; bases not matched to a gene: 3. Germline V lookup: CDR1 SGHNT, CDR2 YENEEA. This CDR3 is 16 amino acids long. Data came from immunoSEQ multiplex PCR; TCRdb stores just in-frame clones and leaves some out. The table lists roughly 32,000 clones, about 92% of them singletons. Study-level results: Resected tumors had greater TCR richness and clonality than uninvolved lung. From pretherapy to surgery, tumor richness and clonality rose with dual therapy. Higher pretherapy blood TCR richness went with higher resected-tumor richness.

This TCR was recovered from an adult with non-small cell lung cancer. The chain has TRBV11-3 and TRBJ2-1; 12 bases agree with TRBD2. Sequencing used peripheral blood, obtained after neoadjuvant nivolumab, alone or with ipilimumab, at or shortly before surgery. The CDR3 sequence is CASSSTSGRTYNEQFF. CDR3 bases: TGTGCCAGCAGCTCGACTAGCGGGAGAACCTACAATGAGCAGTTCTTC.